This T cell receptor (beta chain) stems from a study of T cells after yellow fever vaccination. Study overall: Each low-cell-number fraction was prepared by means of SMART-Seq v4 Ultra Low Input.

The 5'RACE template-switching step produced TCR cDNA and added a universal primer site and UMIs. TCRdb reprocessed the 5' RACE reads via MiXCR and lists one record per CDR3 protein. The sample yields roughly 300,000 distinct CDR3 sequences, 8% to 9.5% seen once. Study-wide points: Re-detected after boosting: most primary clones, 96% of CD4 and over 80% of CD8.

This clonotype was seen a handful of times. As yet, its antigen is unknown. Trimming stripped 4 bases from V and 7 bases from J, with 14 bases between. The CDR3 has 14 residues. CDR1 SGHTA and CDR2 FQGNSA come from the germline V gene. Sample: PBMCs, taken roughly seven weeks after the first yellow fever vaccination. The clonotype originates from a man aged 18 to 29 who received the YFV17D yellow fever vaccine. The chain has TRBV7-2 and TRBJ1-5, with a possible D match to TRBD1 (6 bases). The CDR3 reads CASSSRTAEQPQHF. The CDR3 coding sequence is TGTGCCAGCAGCTCCCGGACAGCGGAACAGCCCCAGCATTTT. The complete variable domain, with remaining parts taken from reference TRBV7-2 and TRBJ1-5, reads GAGVSQSPSNKVTEKGKDVELRCDPISGHTALYWYRQSLGQGLEFLIYFQGNSAPDKSGLPSDRFSAERTGGSVSTLTIQRTQQEDSAVYLCASSSRTAEQPQHFGDGTRLSIL.